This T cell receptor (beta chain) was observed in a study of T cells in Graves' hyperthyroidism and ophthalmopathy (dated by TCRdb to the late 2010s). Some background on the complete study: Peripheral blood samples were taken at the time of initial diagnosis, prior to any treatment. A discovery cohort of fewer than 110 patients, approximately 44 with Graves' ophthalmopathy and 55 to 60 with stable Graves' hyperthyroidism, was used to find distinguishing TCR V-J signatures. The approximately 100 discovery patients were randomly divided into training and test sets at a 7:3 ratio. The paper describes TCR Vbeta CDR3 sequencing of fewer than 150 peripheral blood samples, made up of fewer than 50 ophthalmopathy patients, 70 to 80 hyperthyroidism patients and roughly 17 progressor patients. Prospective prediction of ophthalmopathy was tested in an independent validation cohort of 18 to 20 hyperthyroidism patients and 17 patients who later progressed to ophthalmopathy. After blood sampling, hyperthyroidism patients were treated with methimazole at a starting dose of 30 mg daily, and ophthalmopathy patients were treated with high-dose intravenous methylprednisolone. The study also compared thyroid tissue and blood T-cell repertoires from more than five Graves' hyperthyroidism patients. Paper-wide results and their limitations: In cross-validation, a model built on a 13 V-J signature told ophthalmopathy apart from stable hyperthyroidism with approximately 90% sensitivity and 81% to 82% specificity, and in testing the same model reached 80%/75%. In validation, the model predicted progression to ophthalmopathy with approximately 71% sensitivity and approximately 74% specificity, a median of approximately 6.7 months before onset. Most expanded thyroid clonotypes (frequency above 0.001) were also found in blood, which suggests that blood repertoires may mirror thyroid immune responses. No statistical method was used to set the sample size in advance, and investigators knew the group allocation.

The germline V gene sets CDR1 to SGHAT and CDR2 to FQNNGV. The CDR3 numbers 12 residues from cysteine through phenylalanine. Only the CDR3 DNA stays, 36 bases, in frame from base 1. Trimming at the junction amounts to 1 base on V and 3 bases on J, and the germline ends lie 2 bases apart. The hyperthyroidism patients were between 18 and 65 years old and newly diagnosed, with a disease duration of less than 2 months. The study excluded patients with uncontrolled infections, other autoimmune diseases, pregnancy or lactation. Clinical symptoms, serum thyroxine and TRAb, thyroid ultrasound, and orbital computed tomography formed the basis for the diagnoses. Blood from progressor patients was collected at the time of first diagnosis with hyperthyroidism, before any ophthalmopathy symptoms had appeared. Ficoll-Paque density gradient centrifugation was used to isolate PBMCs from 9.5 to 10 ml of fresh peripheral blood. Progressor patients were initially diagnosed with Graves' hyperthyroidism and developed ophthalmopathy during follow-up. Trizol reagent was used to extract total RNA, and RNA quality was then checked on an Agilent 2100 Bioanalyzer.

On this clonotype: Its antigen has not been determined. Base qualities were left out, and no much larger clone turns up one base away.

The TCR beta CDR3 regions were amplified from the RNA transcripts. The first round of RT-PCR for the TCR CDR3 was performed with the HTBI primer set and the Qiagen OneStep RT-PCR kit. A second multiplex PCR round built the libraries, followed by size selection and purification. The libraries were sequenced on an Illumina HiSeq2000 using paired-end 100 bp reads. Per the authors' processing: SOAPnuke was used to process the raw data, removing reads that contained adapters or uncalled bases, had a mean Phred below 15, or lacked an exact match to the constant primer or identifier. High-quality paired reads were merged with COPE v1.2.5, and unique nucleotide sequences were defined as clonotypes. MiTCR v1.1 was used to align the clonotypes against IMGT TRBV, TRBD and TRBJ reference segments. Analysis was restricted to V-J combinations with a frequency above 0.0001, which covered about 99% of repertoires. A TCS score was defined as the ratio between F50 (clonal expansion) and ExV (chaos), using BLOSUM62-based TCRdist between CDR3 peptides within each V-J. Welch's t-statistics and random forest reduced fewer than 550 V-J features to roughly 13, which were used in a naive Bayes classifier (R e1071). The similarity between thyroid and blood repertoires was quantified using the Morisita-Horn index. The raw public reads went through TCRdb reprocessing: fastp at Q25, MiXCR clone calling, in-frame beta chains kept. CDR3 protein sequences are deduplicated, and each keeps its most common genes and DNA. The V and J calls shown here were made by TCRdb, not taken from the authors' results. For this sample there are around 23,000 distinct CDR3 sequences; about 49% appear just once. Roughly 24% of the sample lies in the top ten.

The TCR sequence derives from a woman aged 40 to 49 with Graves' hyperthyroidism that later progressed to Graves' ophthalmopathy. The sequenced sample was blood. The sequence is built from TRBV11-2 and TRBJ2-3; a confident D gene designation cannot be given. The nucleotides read TGTGCCAGCAGCTTAGGGACAGATACGCAGTATTTT. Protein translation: CASSLGTDTQYF.